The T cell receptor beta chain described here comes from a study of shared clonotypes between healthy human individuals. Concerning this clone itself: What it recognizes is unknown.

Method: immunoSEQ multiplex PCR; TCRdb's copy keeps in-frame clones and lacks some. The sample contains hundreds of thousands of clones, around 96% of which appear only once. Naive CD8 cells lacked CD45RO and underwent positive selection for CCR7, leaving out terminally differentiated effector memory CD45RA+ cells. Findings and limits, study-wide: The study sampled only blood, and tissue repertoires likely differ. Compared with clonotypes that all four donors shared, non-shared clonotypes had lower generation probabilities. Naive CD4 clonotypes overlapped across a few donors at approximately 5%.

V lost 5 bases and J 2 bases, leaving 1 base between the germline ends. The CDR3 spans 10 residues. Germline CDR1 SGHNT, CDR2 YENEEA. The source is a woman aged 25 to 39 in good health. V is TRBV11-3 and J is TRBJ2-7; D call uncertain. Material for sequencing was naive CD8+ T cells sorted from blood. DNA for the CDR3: TGTGCCAGCAGCACCTACGAGCAGTACTTC. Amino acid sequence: CASSTYEQYF.